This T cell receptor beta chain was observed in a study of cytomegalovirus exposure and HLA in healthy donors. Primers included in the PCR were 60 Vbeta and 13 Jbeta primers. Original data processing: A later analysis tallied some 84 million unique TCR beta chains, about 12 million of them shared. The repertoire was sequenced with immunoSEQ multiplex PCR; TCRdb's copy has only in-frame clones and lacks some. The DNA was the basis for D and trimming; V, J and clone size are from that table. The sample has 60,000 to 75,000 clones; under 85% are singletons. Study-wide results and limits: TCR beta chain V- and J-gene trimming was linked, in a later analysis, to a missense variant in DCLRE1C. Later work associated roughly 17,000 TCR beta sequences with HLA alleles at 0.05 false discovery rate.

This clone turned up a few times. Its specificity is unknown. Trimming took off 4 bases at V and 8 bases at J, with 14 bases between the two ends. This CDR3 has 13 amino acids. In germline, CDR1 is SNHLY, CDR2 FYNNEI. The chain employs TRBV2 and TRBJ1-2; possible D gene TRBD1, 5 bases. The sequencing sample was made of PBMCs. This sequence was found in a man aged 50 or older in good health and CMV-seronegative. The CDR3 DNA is TGTGCCAGCAGTGTGGGGCTTTCGGAGGGCTACACCTTC. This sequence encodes CASSVGLSEGYTF.